The rows below give T cell receptor beta chains drawn from one sample of a study of human T cells and chemical hapten exposure. Using its own MiXCR run on the RACE reads, TCRdb lists one record per CDR3 protein. This table has under 200,000 distinct CDR3 sequences, roughly 15% appearing once. The specimen was whole blood, collected in connection with sensitization to the hapten diphenylcyclopropenone (DPC). The receptors here all came from a woman in her 30s with alopecia areata. Some clones in this sample may be carry-over from other donors' samples. CDR3s include the opening cysteine and the closing phenylalanine or tryptophan. Fields, in order: clone size, V gene, D gene, J gene, CDR3 DNA, CDR3 protein. A D gene is named only where the DNA matches it firmly. Clone size, where shown, is once, few, many, or a class for clones that have expanded.

clone size: -; V gene: TRBV29-1; D gene: -; J gene: TRBJ2-5; CDR3 DNA: TGCAGCGTTGAGGGCGATCGACAAGAGACCCAGTACTTC; CDR3 protein: CSVEGDRQETQYF
clone size: many; V gene: TRBV12-3/TRBV12-4; D gene: TRBD1; J gene: TRBJ2-1; CDR3 DNA: TGTGCCAGCAGTCCCGGGACAGGGGTATACAATGAGCAGTTCTTC; CDR3 protein: CASSPGTGVYNEQFF
clone size: few; V gene: TRBV12-3/TRBV12-4; D gene: -; J gene: TRBJ1-5; CDR3 DNA: TGTGCCAGCAGTCGGGGACGGAGCCTTGGACAGCCCCAGCATTTT; CDR3 protein: CASSRGRSLGQPQHF
clone size: -; V gene: TRBV3-1; D gene: -; J gene: TRBJ2-5; CDR3 DNA: TGTGCCAGCAGCCACTTACCCCGGGACGAAGAGACCCAGTACTTC; CDR3 protein: CASSHLPRDEETQYF
clone size: -; V gene: TRBV7-9; D gene: -; J gene: TRBJ2-7; CDR3 DNA: TGTGCCAGCAGCGGGACCCGTGGGGGCGGGGAGCAGTACTTC; CDR3 protein: CASSGTRGGGEQYF
clone size: few; V gene: TRBV9; D gene: -; J gene: TRBJ2-1; CDR3 DNA: TGTGCCAGCAGCCCCCACTTACAGGGATACAATGAGCAGTTCTTC; CDR3 protein: CASSPHLQGYNEQFF
clone size: -; V gene: TRBV7-7; D gene: -; J gene: TRBJ2-3; CDR3 DNA: TGTGCCAGCAGCTTTGACAGCACAGATACGCAGTATTTT; CDR3 protein: CASSFDSTDTQYF
clone size: many; V gene: TRBV19; D gene: -; J gene: TRBJ1-4; CDR3 DNA: TGTGCCAGTAGTATCTCCCCACAGGGAACTAATGAAAAACTGTTTTTT; CDR3 protein: CASSISPQGTNEKLFF
clone size: many; V gene: TRBV5-1; D gene: -; J gene: TRBJ1-1; CDR3 DNA: TGCGCCAGCAGCTGGGGCGGGTTGACGAACACTGAAGCTTTCTTT; CDR3 protein: CASSWGGLTNTEAFF
clone size: -; V gene: TRBV4-1; D gene: -; J gene: TRBJ1-1; CDR3 DNA: TGCGCCAGCAGCCAAGGAGGGATTTATCCCACTGAAGCTTTCTTT; CDR3 protein: CASSQGGIYPTEAFF
clone size: -; V gene: TRBV6-2/TRBV6-3; D gene: TRBD2; J gene: TRBJ2-3; CDR3 DNA: TGTGCCAGCAGTAGACTAGCGGGAGGGGTCATAGATACGCAGTATTTT; CDR3 protein: CASSRLAGGVIDTQYF
clone size: -; V gene: TRBV28; D gene: TRBD1; J gene: TRBJ1-4; CDR3 DNA: TGTGCCAGCAGTTACAGGGGCCGTAATGAAAAACTGTTTTTT; CDR3 protein: CASSYRGRNEKLFF
clone size: -; V gene: TRBV10-2; D gene: -; J gene: TRBJ2-1; CDR3 DNA: TGCGCCAGCAGTGAGCCGGCTTTCTGGAACAATGAGCAGTTCTTC; CDR3 protein: CASSEPAFWNNEQFF
clone size: -; V gene: TRBV6-5; D gene: -; J gene: TRBJ2-1; CDR3 DNA: TGTGCCAGCGGTCCGGGAGTGGATGAGCAGTTCTTC; CDR3 protein: CASGPGVDEQFF
clone size: -; V gene: TRBV10-3; D gene: TRBD2; J gene: TRBJ2-1; CDR3 DNA: TGTGCCATCAGTCCCGGGACTAGCTACAATGAGCAGTTCTTC; CDR3 protein: CAISPGTSYNEQFF
clone size: -; V gene: TRBV28; D gene: TRBD2; J gene: TRBJ2-3; CDR3 DNA: TGTGCCAGCACCCCCTCTCCAGCGGGGATCCGGGATACGCAGTATTTT; CDR3 protein: CASTPSPAGIRDTQYF
clone size: -; V gene: TRBV12-3/TRBV12-4; D gene: TRBD1; J gene: TRBJ1-1; CDR3 DNA: TGTGCCAGCAGTCCAAGACAGGGCTTCTTGAACACTGAAGCTTTCTTT; CDR3 protein: CASSPRQGFLNTEAFF
clone size: many; V gene: TRBV6-2/TRBV6-3; D gene: -; J gene: TRBJ1-2; CDR3 DNA: TGTGCCAGCAGCACCCCCGAGGGACCCGGGGGCTATGGCTACACCTTC; CDR3 protein: CASSTPEGPGGYGYTF
clone size: -; V gene: TRBV12-3/TRBV12-4; D gene: -; J gene: TRBJ2-7; CDR3 DNA: TGTGCCAGCAGTTCAGGAGCGACGGGTATCTACGAGCAGTACTTC; CDR3 protein: CASSSGATGIYEQYF
clone size: -; V gene: TRBV19; D gene: -; J gene: TRBJ2-3; CDR3 DNA: TGTGACAGTAGACTAGGGAGCGGGACAGATACGCAGTATTTT; CDR3 protein: CDSRLGSGTDTQYF
clone size: few; V gene: TRBV11-3; D gene: -; J gene: TRBJ1-1; CDR3 DNA: TGTGCCAGCAGCTTAGATCAGGGGAACACTGAAGCTTTCTTT; CDR3 protein: CASSLDQGNTEAFF
clone size: few; V gene: TRBV29-1; D gene: -; J gene: TRBJ1-1; CDR3 DNA: TGCAGCGTAATAAGGTACGGCAATGAAGCTTTCTTT; CDR3 protein: CSVIRYGNEAFF
clone size: -; V gene: TRBV7-2; D gene: -; J gene: TRBJ1-1; CDR3 DNA: TGTGCCAGCAGCGGGCTGGGGAGGTGGCCTGAAGCTTTCTTT; CDR3 protein: CASSGLGRWPEAFF
clone size: few; V gene: TRBV19; D gene: -; J gene: TRBJ2-1; CDR3 DNA: TGTGCCAGTAGTATCCCGGGGGCGGGCTACAATGAGCAGTTCTTC; CDR3 protein: CASSIPGAGYNEQFF
clone size: -; V gene: TRBV10-3; D gene: -; J gene: TRBJ1-1; CDR3 DNA: TGTGCCATCGGGCAGGGACAGAACACTGAAGCTTTCTTT; CDR3 protein: CAIGQGQNTEAFF
clone size: -; V gene: TRBV3-1; D gene: -; J gene: TRBJ1-2; CDR3 DNA: TGTGCCAGCAGCCAAGTCCCAGGGGCGCTCTCCATCCGCTACACCTTC; CDR3 protein: CASSQVPGALSIRYTF
clone size: -; V gene: TRBV20-1; D gene: -; J gene: TRBJ1-1; CDR3 DNA: TGCAGTGCTAGAGTGCTGACAGGTCGGGCTGAAGCTTTCTTT; CDR3 protein: CSARVLTGRAEAFF
clone size: -; V gene: TRBV6-5; D gene: -; J gene: TRBJ2-2; CDR3 DNA: TGTGCCAGCGGGGAAACAGGGTACGGCGGGGAGCTGTTTTTT; CDR3 protein: CASGETGYGGELFF
clone size: few; V gene: TRBV20-1; D gene: TRBD1; J gene: TRBJ1-1; CDR3 DNA: TGCAGTGCTAGGGGACAGGGAGGCACTGAAGCTTTCTTT; CDR3 protein: CSARGQGGTEAFF
clone size: -; V gene: TRBV20-1; D gene: -; J gene: TRBJ2-7; CDR3 DNA: TGCAGTGCTAAGGGACGGGTTGTGTACGAGCAGTACTTC; CDR3 protein: CSAKGRVVYEQYF
clone size: -; V gene: TRBV10-1; D gene: -; J gene: TRBJ2-4; CDR3 DNA: TGCGCCAGCAGTGAGGGACTATTGAACATTCAGCACTTC; CDR3 protein: CASSEGLLNIQHF
clone size: many; V gene: TRBV6-5; D gene: -; J gene: TRBJ1-6; CDR3 DNA: TGTGCCAGCAGTTACGGCGGGCCTTCACCCCTCCACTTT; CDR3 protein: CASSYGGPSPLHF
clone size: -; V gene: TRBV6-2/TRBV6-3; D gene: -; J gene: TRBJ1-5; CDR3 DNA: TGTGCCAGCTTGCCCCGAGGGGTAAGAAATCAGCCCCAGCATTTT; CDR3 protein: CASLPRGVRNQPQHF
clone size: -; V gene: TRBV9; D gene: -; J gene: TRBJ2-1; CDR3 DNA: TGTGCCAGCAGCGTCGGGCTTACCTACAATGAGCAGTTCTTC; CDR3 protein: CASSVGLTYNEQFF
clone size: many; V gene: TRBV12-3/TRBV12-4; D gene: TRBD1; J gene: TRBJ2-5; CDR3 DNA: TGTGCCAGCAGTCTCTCCGGGACAGGGCCGTGGAGAGAGACCCAGTACTTC; CDR3 protein: CASSLSGTGPWRETQYF
clone size: few; V gene: TRBV28; D gene: -; J gene: TRBJ1-1; CDR3 DNA: TGTGCCAGCAGTTTAGATATGAGGGTTGAAAAAAAAGCTTTCTTT; CDR3 protein: CASSLDMRVEKKAFF
clone size: many; V gene: TRBV24-1; D gene: TRBD2; J gene: TRBJ2-1; CDR3 DNA: TGTGCCACCAGTGATTTGAGCGGGAAGCAGTTCTTC; CDR3 protein: CATSDLSGKQFF
clone size: few; V gene: TRBV18; D gene: TRBD1; J gene: TRBJ1-6; CDR3 DNA: TGTGCCAGCTCACTTAACCGGGACAGTTATAATTCACCCCTCCACTTT; CDR3 protein: CASSLNRDSYNSPLHF
clone size: -; V gene: TRBV2; D gene: -; J gene: TRBJ2-3; CDR3 DNA: TGTGCCAGCAGTGGGAGGGGAGATACGCAGTATTTT; CDR3 protein: CASSGRGDTQYF
clone size: many; V gene: TRBV12-3/TRBV12-4; D gene: -; J gene: TRBJ1-1; CDR3 DNA: TGTGCCAGCAGTTTAGGGCGGCGAGGGACTGAAGCTTTCTTT; CDR3 protein: CASSLGRRGTEAFF
clone size: -; V gene: TRBV6-6; D gene: -; J gene: TRBJ1-2; CDR3 DNA: TGTGCCAGCAGCACAGGGTCAGATGGCTACACCTTC; CDR3 protein: CASSTGSDGYTF
clone size: many; V gene: TRBV20-1; D gene: -; J gene: TRBJ1-2; CDR3 DNA: TGCAGTGCTAGAGATCTAACCTATGGCTACACCTTC; CDR3 protein: CSARDLTYGYTF
clone size: -; V gene: TRBV7-3; D gene: TRBD2; J gene: TRBJ2-1; CDR3 DNA: TGTGCCAGCAGCGCGTCTAGCGGGGGACTCAATGAGCAGTTCTTC; CDR3 protein: CASSASSGGLNEQFF
clone size: many; V gene: TRBV5-5; D gene: TRBD1; J gene: TRBJ1-4; CDR3 DNA: TGTGCCAGCAGCTCGCAGACAGGGACTAATGAAAAACTGTTTTTT; CDR3 protein: CASSSQTGTNEKLFF
clone size: many; V gene: TRBV6-5; D gene: -; J gene: TRBJ2-7; CDR3 DNA: TGTGCCAGCAGTTACTTATCATGGGACACCGCAGGCTCCTACGAGCAGTACTTC; CDR3 protein: CASSYLSWDTAGSYEQYF
clone size: few; V gene: TRBV29-1; D gene: -; J gene: TRBJ2-1; CDR3 DNA: TGCAGCCTCCAGGCCTCGACGAATGAGCAGTTCTTC; CDR3 protein: CSLQASTNEQFF
clone size: -; V gene: TRBV20-1; D gene: TRBD2; J gene: TRBJ2-7; CDR3 DNA: TGCAGTGCGGACGCACTAGCGGGAGACGAGCAGTACTTC; CDR3 protein: CSADALAGDEQYF
clone size: few; V gene: TRBV7-9; D gene: TRBD2; J gene: TRBJ2-1; CDR3 DNA: TGTGCCAGCAGCTTAAGGCCCGTGCCGTTAGCGGGAGGTGACAATGAGCAGTTCTTC; CDR3 protein: CASSLRPVPLAGGDNEQFF